These T cell receptor beta chains were read from a single sample in a study of molecular identifiers for immune sequencing clone quantification. A single record per CDR3 protein comes from TCRdb applying MiXCR to the PCR reads. The sample shows more than 450,000 distinct CDR3 sequences, around 21% of them seen only once. The sequenced sample consisted of naive CD8+ T cells from blood, with Jurkat cell RNA spiked in. The origin of the receptors is a human donor in good health. Some libraries in this study had Jurkat cell RNA spiked in. Both conserved end residues are part of each CDR3. The D gene is left open where the match is weak. Expanded clones get a size class; other rows say once, few or many, or leave the size out.

J,V,size,D,DNA,CDR3
TRBJ2-7,TRBV12-3/TRBV12-4,few,TRBD2,TGTGCCAGCAGCCAGGGTCGGGGACTAGCGGCCTACGAGCAGTACTTC,CASSQGRGLAAYEQYF
TRBJ2-7,TRBV28,NA,NA,TGTGCCAGCAGTTTCAGTAGTGGGGGCGAGCAGTACTTC,CASSFSSGGEQYF
TRBJ2-3,TRBV4-3,NA,TRBD2,TGCGCCAGCAGCCAAGCCCTAACGGGACTAGAGGTCACAGATACGCAGTATTTT,CASSQALTGLEVTDTQYF
TRBJ2-1,TRBV28,many,TRBD2,TGTGCCAGCAGTTTCCCCCTAGCGGGAGTATCTTACGATGAGCAGTTCTTC,CASSFPLAGVSYDEQFF
TRBJ2-7,TRBV30,many,NA,TGTGCCTGGACCGGATTTGGGCAGGGCGCGTACGAGCAGTACTTC,CAWTGFGQGAYEQYF
TRBJ2-7,TRBV3-1,many,NA,TGTGCCAGCAGCCAAGGGAGCACCACCTACGAGCAGTACTTC,CASSQGSTTYEQYF
TRBJ1-1,TRBV4-3,NA,NA,TGCGCCAGCAGCCTCTGGGATCGGGGGACTGAAGCTTTCTTT,CASSLWDRGTEAFF
TRBJ2-7,TRBV20-1,many,NA,TGCAGTGCTAGGGACTACAGACAGGGTCCCTACGAGCAGTACTTC,CSARDYRQGPYEQYF
TRBJ2-3,TRBV4-3,many,NA,TGCGCCAGCAGCCAAGAAGAGCGTGCTAGCACAGATACGCAGTATTTT,CASSQEERASTDTQYF
TRBJ1-4,TRBV12-3/TRBV12-4,NA,NA,TGTGCCAGCAATTCCGGTGAAAAACTGTTTTTT,CASNSGEKLFF
TRBJ2-1,TRBV6-5,few,NA,TGTGCCAGCAGTTATAGGGGAGTGTATGGGCCTGAGCAGTTCTTC,CASSYRGVYGPEQFF
TRBJ2-3,TRBV4-3,many,NA,TGCGCCAGCAGCCCGAACTACAGGGTACAAGATACGCAGTATTTT,CASSPNYRVQDTQYF
TRBJ2-7,TRBV7-9,many,NA,TGTGCCAGCAGCTCACAGGGTTCTGGGCACGAGCAGTACTTC,CASSSQGSGHEQYF
TRBJ2-5,TRBV12-3/TRBV12-4,few,TRBD2,TGTGCCAGCAGTCCGGGACTAGCGGGCCCTGAGCAAGAGACCCAGTACTTC,CASSPGLAGPEQETQYF
TRBJ2-7,TRBV7-2,many,NA,TGTGCCAGCAGCTTAGGTTTCGGCATCTACGAGCAGTACTTC,CASSLGFGIYEQYF
TRBJ2-5,TRBV7-6,many,NA,TGTGCCAGCAGCGACGGACTCCAAGAGACCCAGTACTTC,CASSDGLQETQYF
TRBJ2-2,TRBV7-3,many,TRBD2,TGTGCCAGCAGCTTTAGCGGGAGTACCGGGGAGCTGTTTTTT,CASSFSGSTGELFF
TRBJ2-3,TRBV2,few,NA,TGTGCCAGCAGTGCGAAATGGGCCCTCAACACAGATACGCAGTATTTT,CASSAKWALNTDTQYF
TRBJ2-7,TRBV28,many,NA,TGTGCCAGCAGTTTAAGCCAGGGAGTCTACGAGCAGTACTTC,CASSLSQGVYEQYF
TRBJ2-5,TRBV4-1,NA,TRBD1,TGCGCCAGCCGCGGACAGGTTCAAGAGACCCAGTACTTC,CASRGQVQETQYF
TRBJ2-3,TRBV7-2,many,TRBD2,TGTGCCAGCAGCTTAGAATGGCGGGGGGCTGGCACAGATACGCAGTATTTT,CASSLEWRGAGTDTQYF
TRBJ2-2,TRBV7-6,few,NA,TGTGCCAGCAGCTTAGCGGTCGAGGGGGAGCTGTTTTTT,CASSLAVEGELFF
TRBJ2-3,TRBV14,few,NA,TGTGCCAGCAGCCAAGGAACCATAGCCCGGGCCGGTACGCAGTATTTT,CASSQGTIARAGTQYF
TRBJ2-1,TRBV29-1,NA,TRBD2,TGCAGCGTTGAAGGAATACTAGCGATCTATGAGCAGTTCTTC,CSVEGILAIYEQFF
TRBJ2-7,TRBV4-1,few,TRBD2,TGCGCCAGCAGCCGGACTTCGACGGGAGGATCCTACGAGCAGTACTTC,CASSRTSTGGSYEQYF
TRBJ1-3,TRBV4-3,few,NA,TGCGCCAGCAGCCCCATGTTTAAAACTGGAAACACCATATATTTT,CASSPMFKTGNTIYF
TRBJ2-5,TRBV7-9,NA,TRBD1,TGTGCCAGCAGCACCCGTTTATCCGGGACAGGGGGACAGGAGACCCAGTACTTC,CASSTRLSGTGGQETQYF
TRBJ2-7,TRBV20-1,NA,NA,TGCAGTGCTCCCTCGGGGGAGAAGCCCTACGAGCAGTACTTC,CSAPSGEKPYEQYF
TRBJ1-1,TRBV6-5,many,NA,TGTGCCAGTACCGGGACTTTGAACACTGAAGCTTTCTTT,CASTGTLNTEAFF
TRBJ1-1,TRBV7-9,NA,NA,TGTGCCAGCAGCCCCTCTCTCGCGGGGGACACTGAAGCTTTCTTT,CASSPSLAGDTEAFF
TRBJ1-1,TRBV7-9,many,NA,TGTGCCAGCAGCCCTATAACGGACCCGTTGAACACTGAAGCTTTCTTT,CASSPITDPLNTEAFF
TRBJ1-2,TRBV4-3,NA,NA,TGCGCCAGCAGCCAAGATGTTGGAACGGCGACTAACTATGGCTACACCTTC,CASSQDVGTATNYGYTF
TRBJ2-2,TRBV27,many,NA,TGTGCCAGCAGTTTATTGTCTCCCGGGGAGCTGTTTTTT,CASSLLSPGELFF
TRBJ1-5,TRBV25-1,NA,NA,TGTGCCAGCCTCAGGACAAGATATAGCAATCAGCCCCGGCATTTT,CASLRTRYSNQPRHF
TRBJ2-3,TRBV7-9,many,NA,TGTGCCAGCAGCTTAAACGGCTGGACAGATACGCAGTATTTT,CASSLNGWTDTQYF
TRBJ2-2,TRBV29-1,NA,NA,TGCAGCGTTGACGGTGGGTGGGATGGGGAGCTGTTTTTT,CSVDGGWDGELFF
TRBJ2-7,TRBV5-6,NA,NA,TGTGCCAGCAGCTTGGCCATCCGTACCACTAACGAGCAGTACTTC,CASSLAIRTTNEQYF
TRBJ2-1,TRBV4-3,once,NA,TGCGCCAGCAGCCAAGAAGGGGCTAGCTACAATGAGCAGTTCTTC,CASSQEGASYNEQFF
TRBJ2-3,TRBV27,NA,TRBD1,TGTGCCAGCAGCCGAACCGGGACAGGGGGCTCAGATACGCAGTATTTT,CASSRTGTGGSDTQYF
TRBJ1-5,TRBV7-2,many,NA,TGTGCCAGCAGCTTCGCTGGGTCTAATCAGCCCCAGCATTTT,CASSFAGSNQPQHF
TRBJ2-2,TRBV4-3,NA,NA,TGCGCCGGCAGCCAAGTCCCCGGGGTAGCCACCGGGGAGCTGTTTTTT,CAGSQVPGVATGELFF
TRBJ1-2,TRBV3-1,NA,NA,TGTGCCAGCAGCCTGGATTTCGTCTACACCTTC,CASSLDFVYTF
TRBJ2-3,TRBV6-2/TRBV6-3,NA,TRBD2,TGTGCCAGCAGTCGCGTCCCTAGCGGGAGAACAAATACGCAGTATTTT,CASSRVPSGRTNTQYF
TRBJ1-5,TRBV12-3/TRBV12-4,NA,TRBD1,TGTGCCAGCAGGCTAGACAGGGGCCGGTTTTATAGCAATCAGCCCCAGCATTTT,CASRLDRGRFYSNQPQHF
TRBJ2-7,TRBV5-6,many,NA,TGTGCCAGCAGCTTGATCCCCTACGAGCAGTACTTC,CASSLIPYEQYF
TRBJ1-3,TRBV7-9,NA,NA,TGTGCCAGCAGCCCGAAAATAGGCAGCTCCCCTGGAAACACCATATATTTT,CASSPKIGSSPGNTIYF
TRBJ2-1,TRBV24-1,NA,NA,TGTGCCACCAGTGACCCGCAGGGTGGGTGGTCGGATGAGCAGTTCTTC,CATSDPQGGWSDEQFF
TRBJ2-5,TRBV20-1,many,TRBD2,TGCAGTGCTAGAGTTACTAGCGGGGGGCCACCGGGGACCCAGTACTTC,CSARVTSGGPPGTQYF
TRBJ2-4,TRBV19,few,TRBD2,TGTGCCAGTACCCCGGGACTAGCGGGGGAAAACATTCAGTACTTC,CASTPGLAGENIQYF
TRBJ2-7,TRBV27,NA,TRBD2,TGTGCCAGCAGACAAAGCGGGATCTCCGAGCAGTACTTC,CASRQSGISEQYF
TRBJ2-7,TRBV4-1,few,NA,TGCGCCAGCAGCCAAGATATCGGAAGGGCTACCTACGAGCAGTACTTC,CASSQDIGRATYEQYF
TRBJ2-3,TRBV14,many,TRBD2,TGTGCCAGCAGCCAAGAACCCGGGAGGTGGGGCGCTCTGACAGATACGCAGTATTTT,CASSQEPGRWGALTDTQYF
TRBJ2-5,TRBV2,NA,NA,TGTGCCAGCAGTGAATTCGGACTTGGCCAAGAGACCCAGTACTTC,CASSEFGLGQETQYF
TRBJ2-2,TRBV24-1,many,NA,TGTGCCACCACGCTATCTAACACCGGGGAGCTGTTTTTT,CATTLSNTGELFF
TRBJ2-3,TRBV4-2,few,TRBD2,TGTGCCAGCAGCCAAGATTCGGGACTAGCGGGAGTTAGGGATACGCAGTATTTT,CASSQDSGLAGVRDTQYF
TRBJ2-2,TRBV29-1,few,NA,TGCAGCGTCTTGACAGCAGCGAACACCGGGGAGCTGTTTTTT,CSVLTAANTGELFF